Listed here is a single T cell receptor beta chain. Its antigen is currently unknown. Sequencing of cultured CD4+ T cell DNA used the Oncomine TCR Beta short-read assay. In this case, cultured CD4+ T cells provided the extracted genomic DNA. One entry per CDR3 protein, called by TCRdb with MiXCR from the PCR reads. The profile shows more than 5,500 distinct CDR3 sequences, around 50% of them singletons. This specimen belongs to a study of vaccination and CD4 T cells after COVID-19. Study-level background: Overlapping SARS-CoV-2, HCoV-NL63, HCoV-OC43 and HCoV-229E spike peptides were used to stimulate cells.

Regarding treatment: approximately nine-day PBMC culture with coronavirus spike peptide pools or control peptides (ViraFEST assay). CD4+ T-cell collection from the unexposed donor predated the COVID-19 pandemic (2011-2018). Cultures of PBMCs, two million per well, were set up with 7.5 to 10 IU/ml IL-2 and 10 ug/ml peptide pools. Germline V CDR1 and CDR2: SGHAT, FQNNGV. The ends lost 5 bases at V and 3 bases at J; junction bases unmatched: 5. The CDR3 has 15 amino acids. Findings and caveats of the study: Post-infection sampling omitted early timepoints and covered relatively few convalescent patients.

V and J are TRBV11-2 and TRBJ2-2, with 8 nucleotides matching TRBD2. Sequencing was done on a sample of CD4+ T cells from blood, cultured in vitro. The sequence derives from a human donor in good health. Here the CDR3 DNA reads TGTGCCAGCAGCGGCGGGAGGCACGACACCGGGGAGCTGTTTTTT. Translated: CASSGGRHDTGELFF.